This TCR beta chain was identified in a study of shared clonotypes between healthy human individuals. Study-level background: CD4 naive and memory got three plates each, CD8 naive two, CD8 memory one.

Measured with immunoSEQ multiplex PCR; TCRdb has only the in-frame clones, and not every one. This sample yields approximately 2,000,000 clones, of which 92% are seen a single time; approximately 0.41% belongs to the top ten. Findings and limits, study-wide: Naive subsets, compared against memory subsets, generally had larger estimated richness values.

The healthy adult donors were HIV-negative and reported no recent acute infections or vaccinations. As regards this clone: Its antigen remains unidentified.

The ends lost 2 bases at V and 6 bases at J; junction bases unmatched: 2. Germline V gene lookup returns CDR1 MNHNS and CDR2 SASEGT. The CDR3 spans 13 residues. The sequence was obtained from a man aged 18 to 29 in good health. Some clones in this sample may be carry-over from other donors' samples. Sequencing was done on a sample of naive CD4+ T cells from PBMCs. Sample subset: CD45RA+ positively selected. The chain uses TRBV6-1 and TRBJ1-2, with TRBD1 identical over 8 bases. The CDR3 DNA is TGTGCCAGCAGTGAACGGACAGGGCATGGCTACACCTTC. It yields the protein CASSERTGHGYTF.